This entry describes one TCR beta chain. What antigen it recognizes has not been identified. Base qualities were left out, and no much larger clone turns up one base away. CDR3 length: 12 amino acids, cysteine to phenylalanine. CDR3 DNA is the only sequence kept; it has 36 bases, read in frame from the first base. V is shortened by 7 bases, J by 4 bases, and the region joining them spans 10 bases. From the germline V gene, CDR1 is SNHLY and CDR2 is FYNNEI. The sample comes from a study of blood T cell repertoires in COVID-19 (dated by TCRdb to 2018 to 2021). Study-wide context: Collaborator samples came from the United States, Italy and Spain and covered acute and convalescent phases of COVID-19. The material from the prospective study consisted of cDNA or gDNA derived from T cells, B-cell-depleted T cells, or PBMCs. The repertoires were made available in a free public database intended to serve as a resource for research on the immune response to SARS-CoV-2. Subjects who had been exposed to COVID-19, were actively infected with it, or had recovered from it provided the deeply sampled blood TCRbeta repertoires that made up the dataset. Sample metadata almost always included a de-identified subject ID, COVID-19 status, age in years and sex. Where HLA class I and class II types were available, the types were taken from metadata supplied by the sample provider, not from assay-based typing. Samples came from the ongoing ImmuneRACE study (first 160 participants) plus 1,254 subjects from 6 global collaborators.

TCRbeta CDR3 regions were amplified from genomic DNA using the immunoSEQ Assay, a bias-controlled multiplex PCR. In the paper's pipeline: Within the assay, amplification of reference gene primers was used to estimate how many nucleated cells each sample contained. To quantify the absolute abundance of each unique TCRbeta CDR3 rearrangement, sequence reads were collapsed and filtered. For each sample, productive Simpson clonality was calculated as the square root of Simpson's diversity index over productive rearrangements. In TCRdb, the immuneACCESS table is reduced to in-frame sequences with V and J assigned. These tables do not hold every clone; where another copy was compared, an unresolved V gene accounts for under half, and the others remain unexplained. V and J calls and clone size are copied from that table; D and trimming were computed from the DNA. Present in this sample are roughly 42,000 clones, around 91% of which were seen just once. About 2.6% of the sample lies in the top ten.

Each collaborating institution followed its own protocols to collect whole blood in K2EDTA tubes. For TCRbeta analysis, collaborators shipped samples as frozen whole blood, isolated PBMCs, or DNA extracted from either of those sample types. The study at large found these results: The quantity of clinical and demographic metadata differed by source and by participant and was supplied without curation.

The rearranged chain carries TRBV2 and TRBJ1-1, with TRBD1 perhaps the D gene, on 6 matching bases. The sequence was obtained from a man in his fifties or sixties with active COVID-19. The sample consisted of peripheral blood. The CDR3 region reads CASIRGATEAFF. In nucleotide form, the sequence is TGTGCCAGCATCCGGGGGGCCACTGAAGCTTTCTTT.